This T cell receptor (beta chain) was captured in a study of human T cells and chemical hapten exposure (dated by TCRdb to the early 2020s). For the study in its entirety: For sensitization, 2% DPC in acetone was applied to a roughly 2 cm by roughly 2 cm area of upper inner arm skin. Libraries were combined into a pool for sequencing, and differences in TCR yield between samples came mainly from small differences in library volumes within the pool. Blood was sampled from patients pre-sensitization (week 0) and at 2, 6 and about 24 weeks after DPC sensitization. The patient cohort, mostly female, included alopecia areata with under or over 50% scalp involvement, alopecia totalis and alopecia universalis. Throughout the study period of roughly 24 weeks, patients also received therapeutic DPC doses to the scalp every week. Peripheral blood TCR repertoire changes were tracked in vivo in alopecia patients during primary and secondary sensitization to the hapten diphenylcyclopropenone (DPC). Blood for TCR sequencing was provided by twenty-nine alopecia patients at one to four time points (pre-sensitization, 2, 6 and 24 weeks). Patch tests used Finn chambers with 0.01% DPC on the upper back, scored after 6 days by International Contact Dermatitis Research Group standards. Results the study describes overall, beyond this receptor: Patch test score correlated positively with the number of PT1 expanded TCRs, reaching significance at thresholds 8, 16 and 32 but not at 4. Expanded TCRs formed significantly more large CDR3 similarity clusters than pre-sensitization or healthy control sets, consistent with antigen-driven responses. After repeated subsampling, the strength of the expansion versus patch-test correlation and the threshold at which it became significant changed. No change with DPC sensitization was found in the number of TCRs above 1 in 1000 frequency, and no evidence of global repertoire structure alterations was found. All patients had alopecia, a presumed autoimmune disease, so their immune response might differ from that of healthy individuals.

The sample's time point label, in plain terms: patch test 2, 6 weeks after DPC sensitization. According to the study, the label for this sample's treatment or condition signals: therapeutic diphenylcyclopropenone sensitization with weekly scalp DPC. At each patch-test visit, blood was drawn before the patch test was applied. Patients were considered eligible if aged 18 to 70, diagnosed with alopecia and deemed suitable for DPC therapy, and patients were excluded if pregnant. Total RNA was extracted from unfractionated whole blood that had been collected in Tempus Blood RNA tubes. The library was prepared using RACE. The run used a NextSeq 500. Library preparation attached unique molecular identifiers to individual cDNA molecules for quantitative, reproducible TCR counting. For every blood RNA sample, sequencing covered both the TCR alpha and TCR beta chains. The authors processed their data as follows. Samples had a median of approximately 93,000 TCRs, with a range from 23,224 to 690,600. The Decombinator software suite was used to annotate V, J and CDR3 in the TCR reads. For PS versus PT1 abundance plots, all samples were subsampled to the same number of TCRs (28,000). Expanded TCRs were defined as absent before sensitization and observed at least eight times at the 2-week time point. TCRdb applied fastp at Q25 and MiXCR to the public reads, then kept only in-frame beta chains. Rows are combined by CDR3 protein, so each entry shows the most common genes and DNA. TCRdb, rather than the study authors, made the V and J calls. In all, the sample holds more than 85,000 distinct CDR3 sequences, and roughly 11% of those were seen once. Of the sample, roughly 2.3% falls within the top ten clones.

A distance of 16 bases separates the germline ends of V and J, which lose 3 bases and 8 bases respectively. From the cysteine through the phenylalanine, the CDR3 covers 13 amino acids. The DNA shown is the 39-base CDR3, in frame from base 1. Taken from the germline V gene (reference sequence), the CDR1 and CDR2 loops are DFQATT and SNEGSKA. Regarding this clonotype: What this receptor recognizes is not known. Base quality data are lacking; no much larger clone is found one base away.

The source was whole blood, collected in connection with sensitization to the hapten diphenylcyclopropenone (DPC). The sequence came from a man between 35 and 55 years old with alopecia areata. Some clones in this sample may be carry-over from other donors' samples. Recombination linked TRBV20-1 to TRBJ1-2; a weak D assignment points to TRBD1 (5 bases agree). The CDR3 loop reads CSASSGRERGYTF. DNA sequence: TGCAGTGCTAGTTCAGGGAGGGAGCGCGGCTACACCTTC.